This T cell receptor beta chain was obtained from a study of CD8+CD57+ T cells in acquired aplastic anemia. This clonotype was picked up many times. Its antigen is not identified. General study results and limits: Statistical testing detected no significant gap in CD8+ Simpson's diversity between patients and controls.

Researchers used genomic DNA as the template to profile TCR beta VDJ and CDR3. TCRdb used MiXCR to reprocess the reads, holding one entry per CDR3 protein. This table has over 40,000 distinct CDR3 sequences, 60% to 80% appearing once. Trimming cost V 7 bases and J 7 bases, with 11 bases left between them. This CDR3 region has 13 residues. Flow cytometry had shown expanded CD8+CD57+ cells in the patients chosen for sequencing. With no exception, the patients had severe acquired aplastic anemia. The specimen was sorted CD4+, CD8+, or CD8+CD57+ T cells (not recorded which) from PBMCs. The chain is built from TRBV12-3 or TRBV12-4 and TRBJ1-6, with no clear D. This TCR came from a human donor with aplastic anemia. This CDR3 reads CASTLDGNSPLHF. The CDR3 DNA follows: TGTGCCAGCACCTTGGACGGGAATTCACCCCTCCACTTT.